What follows are 29 T cell receptor beta chains derived from one specimen sequenced in a study of CD8 T cells in ankylosing spondylitis. One entry per CDR3 protein, called by TCRdb with MiXCR from the 5' RACE reads. This repertoire shows about 350,000 distinct CDR3 sequences, 20% found once; its top ten account for about 12%. Sequencing was carried out using blood, either unsorted or a sorted T cell fraction (not recorded which). The receptors here all came from a male donor with ankylosing spondylitis or in good health (not recorded which).

A single count supports this clonotype. The chain recombines TRBV5-6 with TRBJ1-6; D unclear. The V end lost 0 bases, the J end lost 10 bases, and 8 bases lay between the germline ends. Germline V gene sequence: CDR1 SGHDT, CDR2 YYEEEE. The CDR3 is made up of 13 amino acids. CDR3 in amino acids: CASSLGSSSPLHF. CDR3 bases: TGTGCCAGCAGCTTGGGTTCCAGCTCACCCCTCCACTTT.

There are a few counts of this clonotype. The chain uses TRBV5-6 and TRBJ2-3, with 7 bases that match TRBD2. CDR1 and CDR2 (germline): SGHDT, YYEEEE. The length of the CDR3 is 16 residues. The V segment lost 1 base and the J segment 2 bases; nucleotides outside the gene matches: 7. The CDR3 here is CASSLRAGLPTDTQYF. CDR3 nucleotide sequence: TGTGCCAGCAGCTTGAGGGCGGGACTACCCACAGATACGCAGTATTTT.

The chain employs TRBV7-8 and TRBJ2-7; D not resolved. The CDR3 is 15 residues long. Germline lookup yields CDR1 SGHVS and CDR2 FQNEAQ. V was shortened by 2 bases and J by 2 bases, with 13 bases between the two germline ends. The CDR3 region is CASSLLPAGTYEQYF. CDR3 coding DNA: TGTGCCAGCAGCTTACTCCCAGCCGGAACCTACGAGCAGTACTTC.

J is TRBJ2-3 and V is TRBV6-5, with D perhaps matching TRBD1 or TRBD2 (5 bases each). CDR3 size: 16 residues. V lost 4 bases and J lost 0, with 14 bases in between. The germline CDR1 and CDR2 sequences are MNHEY and SVGAGI. CDR3 residues: CASSSFLGESTDTQYF. The CDR3 DNA is TGTGCCAGCAGTTCTTTTCTGGGGGAGAGCACAGATACGCAGTATTTT.

The V call is TRBV3-1, the J call TRBJ2-1; 11 bases are a match to TRBD2. This CDR3 region has 15 residues. V lost 4 bases, J lost 9 bases, and 8 bases stayed unmatched. Germline V lookup: CDR1 LGHDT, CDR2 YNNKEL (reference sequence). Here the CDR3 reads CASSRIAGGRVEQFF. The CDR3 nucleotides read TGTGCCAGCAGCCGCATAGCGGGGGGGCGCGTTGAGCAGTTCTTC.

The J gene is TRBJ2-7, the V gene TRBV27; 7 bases match TRBD1. CDR1 MNHEY and CDR2 SMNVEV come from the germline V gene (reference sequence). The CDR3 consists of 16 residues. V lost 0 bases to trimming and J lost 5 bases; unmatched junction nucleotides: 10. The CDR3 spells CASSLSGPTGSNEQYF. CDR3 in DNA: TGTGCCAGCAGTTTATCGGGTCCGACAGGGTCCAACGAGCAGTACTTC.

Many counts were recorded for this clonotype. The V gene is TRBV29-1, the J gene TRBJ2-3; D remains ambiguous. Germline assignment: CDR1 SQVTM and CDR2 ANQGSEA. Trimming removed 4 bases from V and 10 bases from J, with 18 bases in between. CDR3 length: 13 residues. This chain's CDR3 is CSVVGERVDSQYF. The DNA of the CDR3 is TGCAGCGTTGTAGGCGAACGGGTGGATTCGCAGTATTTT.

The sample holds many counts of this clonotype. The V gene is TRBV20-1, the J gene TRBJ2-1, with D hard to call. V lost 0 bases, J lost 7 bases, and 10 bases lay in between. The CDR3 is 13 residues long. CDR1 is DFQATT, CDR2 SNEGSKA, per germline (reference sequence). CDR3 sequence (DNA): TGCAGTGCTAGAGACCTGGTCTCAAATGAGCAGTTCTTC. The encoded protein is CSARDLVSNEQFF.

The chain joins TRBV28 to TRBJ2-7; 9 bases are a match to TRBD1. The CDR3 runs 16 residues. Germline V gene lookup returns CDR1 MDHEN and CDR2 SYDVKM. With V trimmed by 6 bases and J by 4 bases, 13 bases remained unmatched. CDR3 sequence: CASSSLGTGTGYEQYF. The CDR3 nucleotides are TGTGCCAGCAGCTCCTTAGGAACCGGGACAGGGTACGAGCAGTACTTC.

This clonotype was seen a few times. The chain has TRBV20-1 and TRBJ2-2; 8 nucleotides agree with TRBD1. CDR1 is DFQATT, CDR2 SNEGSKA, per germline (reference sequence). This CDR3 comprises 15 residues. V was clipped by 0 bases and J by 6 bases; unmatched bases: 6. The CDR3 DNA reads as TGCAGTGCTAGAGATGTCAGGGGGCTGGCCGGGGAGCTGTTTTTT. Residues: CSARDVRGLAGELFF.

The CDR3: CASRGLGEGYTF. The CDR3 nucleotides are TGTGCCAGCAGGGGTCTCGGGGAAGGCTACACCTTC. The chain has TRBV11-2 and TRBJ1-2; no clear D gene. Trimming removed 6 bases at V and 8 bases at J, with 13 bases between. The CDR3 length is 12 residues. Germline values: CDR1 SGHAT, CDR2 FQNNGV.

This chain uses TRBV28 with TRBJ2-7; TRBD2 matches at 8 bases. J lost 0 bases, V lost 6 bases, and 13 bases had no gene match. CDR1 MDHEN and CDR2 SYDVKM come from the germline V gene. The CDR3 covers 17 residues. CDR3 residues: CASRLARGGTNSYEQYF. The CDR3 DNA follows: TGTGCCAGCAGACTTGCCCGGGGGGGAACCAACTCCTACGAGCAGTACTTC.

The chain uses TRBV7-6 and TRBJ2-1; D is uncertain. Trimming pared 5 bases from V and 7 bases from J, leaving 9 bases between. This CDR3 region has 12 residues. Germline loops: CDR1 SGHVS, CDR2 FNYEAQ. CDR3 loop: CASSGIENEQFF. CDR3 nucleotides: TGTGCCAGCAGCGGTATCGAGAATGAGCAGTTCTTC.

This chain links TRBV20-1 with TRBJ2-2, with D tentatively TRBD1 (7 bases). Germline V gene sequence: CDR1 DFQATT, CDR2 SNEGSKA (reference sequence). V was clipped by 0 bases and J by 6 bases, with 20 bases between them. CDR3 length equals 17 residues. In DNA, the CDR3 is TGCAGTGCTAGAGATCAGGGGGGACCCCCTTACGCCGGGGAGCTGTTTTTT. Amino acids: CSARDQGGPPYAGELFF.

This CDR3 reads CASSLAGQGWETQYF. The CDR3 nucleotides read TGTGCCAGCAGCTTGGCGGGACAGGGCTGGGAGACCCAGTACTTC. The gene calls are TRBV5-4 and TRBJ2-5, with 9 nucleotides matching TRBD1. The V and J ends lost 0 bases and 5 bases, in that order; junction bases with no gene match: 5. There are 15 residues in the CDR3. Germline V gene data show CDR1 as SGHNT and CDR2 as YYREEE (reference sequence).

V gene TRBV12-3 or TRBV12-4 combines with J gene TRBJ2-7; TRBD1 might be the D (6 bases). Between the trimmed V and J ends, which lost 3 bases and 5 bases, there was a span of 11 bases. CDR3 size: 13 residues. The chain's CDR3 is CASSFAGEDEQYF. The CDR3 DNA reads as TGTGCCAGCAGTTTCGCAGGGGAAGACGAGCAGTACTTC.

CDR3 sequence reads: CASSIAGAHNEQFF. In nucleotides, the CDR3 is TGTGCCAGCAGTATAGCGGGGGCCCACAATGAGCAGTTCTTC. V and J are TRBV6-1 and TRBJ2-1, with 9 bases lining up with TRBD2. The germline gives CDR1 MNHNS, CDR2 SASEGT. V lost 5 bases to trimming and J lost 5 bases; unmatched junction nucleotides: 4. The CDR3 has 14 amino acids.

The chain carries TRBV4-2 and TRBJ2-3; D tentatively reads TRBD1 or TRBD2 (5 bases each). The CDR3 is 14 amino acids. Trimming shortened V by 0 bases and J by 6 bases, and 10 bases separated the two germline ends. The germline gives CDR1 LGHNA, CDR2 YNFKEQ. The CDR3 DNA is TGTGCCAGCAGCCAAGAAGTAGAGGGGGATACGCAGTATTTT. Amino acids: CASSQEVEGDTQYF.

This clonotype was observed a few times. The chain employs TRBV28 and TRBJ2-7; 7 bases are a match to TRBD1. CDR1 is MDHEN and CDR2 is SYDVKM in the germline V gene. V lost 6 bases to trimming and J lost 1 base; unmatched junction nucleotides: 9. This CDR3 comprises 15 residues. This CDR3 reads CASSLPDRSSYEQYF. In DNA, the CDR3 is TGTGCCAGCAGCTTGCCGGACAGGTCTTCCTACGAGCAGTACTTC.

This clonotype was found a few times. V usage is TRBV2 and J usage is TRBJ2-5, with 9 bases fitting TRBD2. The V segment lost 2 bases and the J segment 9 bases; nucleotides outside the gene matches: 13. Germline CDR1 SNHLY, CDR2 FYNNEI. The CDR3 is made up of 16 amino acids. CDR3 in DNA: TGTGCCAGCAGTGAATGGGCTAGCGGGACCAAGGGGGCCCAGTACTTC. Translating it yields CASSEWASGTKGAQYF.

In its sample, this clonotype was seen a few times. This chain links TRBV12-3 or TRBV12-4 with TRBJ1-1; D unresolved. With 3 bases removed from V and 5 bases from J, the gap between germline ends came to 16 bases. CDR3 size: 15 residues. The CDR3 reads CASSFSAAGPTEAFF. The CDR3 nucleotides read TGTGCCAGCAGTTTTTCGGCAGCCGGGCCTACTGAAGCTTTCTTT.

This clonotype was seen a handful of times. The chain couples TRBV25-1 to TRBJ1-5, with D possibly TRBD1 on 5 matching bases. Trimming removed 2 bases at V and 0 bases at J, with 14 bases between. Germline V gene data show CDR1 as MGHDK and CDR2 as SYGVNS. The CDR3 totals 17 residues. The CDR3 nucleotides read TGTGCCAGCAGTGAACAAGGGGCGGACCTTAGCAATCAGCCCCAGCATTTT. As protein: CASSEQGADLSNQPQHF. Full variable domain (rest looked up from reference TRBV25-1 and TRBJ1-5): EADIYQTPRYLVIGTGKKITLECSQTMGHDKMYWYQQDPGMELHLIHYSYGVNSTEKGDLSSESTVSRIRTEHFPLTLESARPSHTSQYLCASSEQGADLSNQPQHFGDGTRLSIL.

The sample holds many counts of this clonotype. The V and J genes are TRBV12-3 or TRBV12-4 and TRBJ2-1; 15 bases map to TRBD2. V trimming: 6 bases; J trimming: 6 bases; junction bases outside the gene matches: 6. The CDR3 sequence is 16 residues long. This chain's CDR3 is CASSGLAGGPGNEQFF. DNA of the CDR3: TGTGCCAGCAGCGGACTAGCGGGGGGGCCGGGCAATGAGCAGTTCTTC.

This clonotype was found a few times. V usage is TRBV6-6 and J usage is TRBJ2-1, with TRBD2 matching over 13 bases. The CDR3 length is 13 residues. The V and J ends lost 6 bases and 14 bases, in that order; junction bases with no gene match: 7. Germline CDR1 is MNHNY and CDR2 is SVGAGI (reference sequence). In DNA form, the CDR3 reads TGTGCCAGCAGCCCCGGGACTAGCGGGGTAGAGTTCTTC. It codes for CASSPGTSGVEFF.

This clonotype was picked up a small number of times. The chain uses TRBV5-8 and TRBJ2-7; D uncertain. This CDR3 spans 15 amino acids. V dropped 5 bases and J dropped 1 base, with 16 bases sitting between them. CDR1 and CDR2 from the germline V gene are SGHTS and YDEGEE. CDR3 sequence (DNA): TGTGCCAGCAGTTGGTTTGGAGTGGCTTCCTACGAGCAGTACTTC. Protein sequence: CASSWFGVASYEQYF.

The rearrangement joins TRBV12-3 or TRBV12-4 to TRBJ1-5; D gene uncertain. V was shortened by 5 bases and J by 5 bases, with 16 bases between the two germline ends. There are 15 residues in the CDR3. CDR3 nucleotides: TGTGCCAGCAGTCCCCCCGGGCAGGTTGATCAGCCCCAGCATTTT. It codes for CASSPPGQVDQPQHF.

The chain is built from TRBV7-9 and TRBJ2-3; 8 nucleotides align to TRBD2. The CDR3 contains 17 residues. Germline lookup yields CDR1 SEHNR and CDR2 FQNEAQ (reference sequence). Trimming at V came to 2 bases and at J to 2 bases, leaving 9 bases not matched to a gene. CDR3 nucleotides: TGTGCCAGCAGCTTACTTAATAGCGGGGAGAACACAGATACGCAGTATTTT. Translated: CASSLLNSGENTDTQYF.

In nucleotides, the CDR3 is TGCAGTGCTCGCCCGTACTCGAACACCGGGGAGCTGTTTTTT. It yields the protein CSARPYSNTGELFF. The gene calls are TRBV20-1 and TRBJ2-2; D gene unclear. With 5 bases removed from V and 0 bases from J, the gap between germline ends came to 10 bases. Germline assignment: CDR1 DFQATT and CDR2 SNEGSKA (reference sequence). The length of the CDR3 is 14 residues.

This clonotype turned up a few times. This chain connects TRBV9 to TRBJ2-7; 11 nucleotides line up with TRBD1. The V segment lost 3 bases and the J segment 3 bases; nucleotides outside the gene matches: 5. Looked up from germline, CDR1 is SGDLS and CDR2 is YYNGEE. CDR3 length equals 15 residues. The chain's CDR3 is CASSEGQGAGYEQYF. CDR3 nucleotides: TGTGCCAGCAGCGAAGGACAGGGGGCTGGCTACGAGCAGTACTTC.